This TCR beta chain derives from a study of beta chain features in type 1 diabetes. This clone was recorded a few times. All of the isolated RNA was reverse transcribed, so expressed TCRB transcripts were sequenced. Only in-frame clones appear in the TCRdb table, and some are missing; sequencing was by immunoSEQ multiplex PCR. This repertoire shows about 620,000 clones, roughly 16% found once; its top ten account for 0.09% to 0.095%. One heparinised draw of blood, averaging about 116 mL, came from each donor. The CDR3 runs to 15 residues. Germline V lookup: CDR1 SGHRS, CDR2 YFSETQ. V was clipped by 3 bases and J by 1 base, with 11 bases between them.

The TCR was taken from a man aged 18-30 years in good health. The chain links TRBV5-1 to TRBJ1-5; D is ambiguous. Material: naive CD4+ T cells from blood. CDR3 residues: CASSSAGRSNQPQHF. CDR3 nucleotide sequence: TGCGCCAGCAGCTCCGCCGGACGGAGCAATCAGCCCCAGCATTTT.